What follows are 17 T cell receptor beta chains derived from one specimen sequenced in a study of regulatory T cells in long-lasting Graves disease (TCRdb year 2021). This specimen's time point label, interpreted: newly diagnosed GD, antithyroid drugs for less than 3 months. For both TCR sequencing and RNA sequencing, RNA was extracted from PBMCs using TRIzol. The library was generated by multiplex PCR. The data were produced on an Illumina HiSeq 4000. iRepertoire HTBI primers and Arm-PCR amplification of CDR3 regions were used to construct TCR beta libraries. TCRdb reprocessing: public reads trimmed at Q25 with fastp, clones called with MiXCR, in-frame beta chains kept. Rows matching on CDR3 protein sequence are summarized as one entry with the most common DNA and genes. This sample comprises approximately 440,000 distinct CDR3 sequences, about a sixth of them detected only once. Jointly, the top ten make up approximately 12% of the sample.

The sample also formed part of further work on T cells in Graves' hyperthyroidism and ophthalmopathy.

The specimen was peripheral blood mononuclear cells (PBMCs), collected at new diagnosis, from a patient treated with antithyroid drugs. The source of these receptors is a man aged 35-49 years with Graves disease. Donor details come from another sample of the same person, matched by shared clones.

The V call is TRBV28, the J call TRBJ2-6, with D unresolved. Per germline, CDR1 MDHEN and CDR2 SYDVKM. The length of the CDR3 is 15 residues. V lost 7 bases to trimming and J lost 4 bases, with 14 bases between them. The CDR3 DNA reads TGTGCCAGCATTTCGGCCACGCAGGGGGCCAACGTCCTGACTTTC. Residues: CASISATQGANVLTF.

This clonotype has at least ten counts. This rearrangement joins TRBV6-1 to TRBJ2-5; TRBD1 matches 7 bases. CDR3 length: 15 amino acids. The trim removed 5 bases at V and 2 bases at J, leaving 8 bases unmatched. Germline CDR1 is MNHNS and CDR2 is SASEGT. CDR3 amino acids: CASSPRDSYQETQYF. In nucleotides, the CDR3 is TGTGCCAGCAGTCCACGGGACAGTTATCAAGAGACCCAGTACTTC.

The chain combines TRBV9 with TRBJ1-5; possibly TRBD1 for D (6 bases). The CDR3 has 13 residues. Germline CDR1 SGDLS, CDR2 YYNGEE. V lost 4 bases and J lost 5, with 10 bases in between. This CDR3 reads CASSMGQYQPQHF. CDR3 nucleotide sequence: TGTGCCAGCAGCATGGGACAATATCAGCCCCAGCATTTT.

This clonotype was seen at least ten times. The chain is built from TRBV6-2 or TRBV6-3 and TRBJ2-5, with a possible D match to TRBD1 (7 bases). Germline V gene sequence: CDR1 MNHEY, CDR2 SVGEGT. This CDR3 is 18 amino acids long. V dropped 0 bases and J dropped 2 bases, with 19 bases sitting between them. CDR3 sequence (DNA): TGTGCCAGCAGTTACTCGGGACTCCCGGGACAGAAGCAAGAGACCCAGTACTTC. It encodes CASSYSGLPGQKQETQYF.

Comment on this clonotype: This may be a read error, as it is one base from a much larger clone. In this CDR3 the conserved last residue, phenylalanine or tryptophan, is missing, so a read error is likely. The chain recombines TRBV20-1 with TRBJ2-1; D uncertain. V was cut by 1 base and J by 5 bases, with 9 bases left in between. The germline V gene encodes CDR1 DFQATT and CDR2 SNEGSKA (reference sequence). The CDR3 covers 13 residues. The CDR3: CSARVPGDNEQFL. CDR3 bases: TGCAGTGCTAGAGTCCCCGGAGACAATGAGCAGTTCTTA.

This clonotype has just one count. The chain joins TRBV10-3 to TRBJ2-7; D assignment may be TRBD1 or TRBD2 (5 bases each). V lost 5 bases to trimming and J lost 2 bases, with 16 bases between them. CDR1 is ENHRY, CDR2 SYGVKD, per germline. The CDR3 covers 15 residues. The CDR3 DNA sequence: TGTGCCATCAGTTCCGGGACGGCTAACCCCTACGAGCAGTACTTC. Translation gives CAISSGTANPYEQYF.

In its sample, this clonotype was seen a few times. The chain carries TRBV11-2 and TRBJ1-6; 9 bases map to TRBD1. V dropped 3 bases and J dropped 6; count of bases not matched to a gene: 3. Germline V gene data show CDR1 as SGHAT and CDR2 as FQNNGV. The CDR3 is 15 residues long. The CDR3 here is CASSLSTGGNSPLHF. Written as DNA, the CDR3 is TGTGCCAGCAGCTTGTCGACAGGGGGTAATTCACCCCTCCACTTT.

The sample holds a few counts of this clonotype. The CDR3 region has the DNA TGCAGTGCTAGAAGGACCTACAATCAGCCCCAGCATTTT. It translates to CSARRTYNQPQHF. This chain connects TRBV20-1 to TRBJ1-5, with unresolved D. V was cut by 2 bases and J by 3 bases, with 8 bases left in between. The germline V gene encodes CDR1 DFQATT and CDR2 SNEGSKA (reference sequence). This CDR3 region has 13 residues.

This clonotype was counted ten times or more. The chain links TRBV7-3 to TRBJ1-2, with D unresolved. The CDR3 loop spans 14 amino acids. CDR1 and CDR2 from the germline V gene are SGHTA and FQGTGA. V lost 2 bases, J lost 3 bases, and 10 bases lay in between. The CDR3 DNA reads TGTGCCAGCAGCTTACTCCCGGGCGACTATGGCTACACCTTC. It yields the protein CASSLLPGDYGYTF.

This clonotype turned up a few times. This rearrangement joins TRBV11-2 to TRBJ1-6; 7 bases are a match to TRBD1. V dropped 1 base and J dropped 4; count of bases not matched to a gene: 1. The CDR3 covers 15 residues. Germline CDR1 is SGHAT and CDR2 is FQNNGV. CDR3 DNA: TGTGCCAGCAGCTTAGTACAGGGGTATAATTCACCCCTCCACTTT. As protein: CASSLVQGYNSPLHF. Full variable domain (rest looked up from reference TRBV11-2 and TRBJ1-6): EAGVAQSPRYKIIEKRQSVAFWCNPISGHATLYWYQQILGQGPKLLIQFQNNGVVDDSQLPKDRFSAERLKGVDSTLKIQPAKLEDSAVYLCASSLVQGYNSPLHFGNGTRLTVT.

This clonotype was recorded a few times. V is TRBV5-1 and J is TRBJ2-3; unclear D gene. CDR1 and CDR2 from the germline V gene are SGHRS and YFSETQ. The CDR3 is 16 residues long. V was cut by 3 bases and J by 0 bases, with 14 bases left in between. The CDR3 loop is CASSSKTRTSTDTQYF. The CDR3 region has the DNA TGCGCCAGCAGCTCAAAGACTCGTACTAGCACAGATACGCAGTATTTT.

This clonotype was detected ten times or more. As DNA, the CDR3 is TGTGCCAGCCCCGGGACTAGCGCATGGAATGAGCAGTTCTTC. Translating it yields CASPGTSAWNEQFF. This chain connects TRBV2 to TRBJ2-1, with 10 bases aligning to TRBD2. The CDR3 has 14 residues. From germline, CDR1 is SNHLY and CDR2 FYNNEI. Trimming at V came to 8 bases and at J to 7 bases, leaving 8 bases not matched to a gene.

This clonotype was detected many times. The chain couples TRBV2 to TRBJ1-1, with a weak D call TRBD1 (6 bases). The CDR3 is 14 residues long. The V end was cut by 2 bases, the J end by 4 bases, with 11 bases between. Germline V gene sequence: CDR1 SNHLY, CDR2 FYNNEI. The CDR3 bases are TGTGCCAGCAGTGAAAGGCAGGGGTCCACTGAAGCTTTCTTT. This encodes CASSERQGSTEAFF. The full variable domain, in which reference TRBV2 and TRBJ1-1 provide the parts outside the CDR3, is EPEVTQTPSHQVTQMGQEVILRCVPISNHLYFYWYRQILGQKVEFLVSFYNNEISEKSEIFDDQFSVERPDGSNFTLKIRSTKLEDSAMYFCASSERQGSTEAFFGQGTRLTVV.

The chain joins TRBV20-1 to TRBJ1-1; TRBD1 might be the D (5 bases). CDR1 and CDR2 (germline): DFQATT, SNEGSKA (reference sequence). This CDR3 comprises 13 residues. V was pared by 6 bases and J by 2 bases, with 13 bases between. CDR3 bases: TGCAGTGCAACAAGGGACGGTAACACTGAAGCTTTCTTT. Translated: CSATRDGNTEAFF.

The sample holds many counts of this clonotype. J is TRBJ2-7 and V is TRBV28; no firm D call. The ends were cut back, 6 bases at V and 3 bases at J, with 21 bases in the middle. CDR1 MDHEN and CDR2 SYDVKM come from the germline V gene. The CDR3 sequence is 16 residues long. CDR3 residues: CASSKTGLVFYYEQYF. The CDR3 bases are TGTGCCAGCAGCAAGACCGGGCTAGTTTTCTACTACGAGCAGTACTTC.

The V and J genes are TRBV7-8 and TRBJ2-3; 15 nucleotides agree with TRBD2. This CDR3 has 18 residues. J was trimmed by 5 bases and V by 5 bases; bases with no gene match: 11. Germline CDR1 SGHVS, CDR2 FQNEAQ. The CDR3 reads CASSTRTSGRAMKDTQYF. In DNA, the CDR3 is TGTGCCAGCAGCACCCGGACTAGCGGGAGGGCCATGAAAGATACGCAGTATTTT.

Many counts were recorded for this clonotype. The V call is TRBV7-8, the J call TRBJ2-1; 16 bases match TRBD2. The CDR3 runs to 19 residues. Germline trimming cut 2 bases from V and 2 bases from J; bases unmatched to any gene: 6. Germline V gene data show CDR1 as SGHVS and CDR2 as FQNEAQ. The CDR3 sequence is CASSLRGTSGRAAYNEQFF. The DNA of the CDR3 is TGTGCCAGCAGCTTACGGGGGACTAGCGGGAGGGCGGCCTACAATGAGCAGTTCTTC.